This T cell receptor (beta chain) is from a study of blood T cell repertoires in COVID-19. This table comes from immunoSEQ multiplex PCR, and its TCRdb copy is limited to in-frame clones, with some not included. This sample has 220,000 or so clones, with roughly 84% found just once. Per germline, CDR1 MDHEN and CDR2 SYDVKM. This CDR3 is 18 amino acids long. V was clipped by 4 bases and J by 0 bases; unmatched bases: 5. This receptor was obtained from a woman between 40 and 50 years old who had recovered from COVID-19. The chain combines TRBV28 with TRBJ2-1; 14 bases match TRBD2. Sequencing input: PBMCs or T cells enriched from blood (not recorded which). CDR3 protein: CASSSTSGRGFSYNEQFF. The CDR3 nucleotides read TGTGCCAGCAGTTCGACTAGCGGGAGGGGTTTCTCCTACAATGAGCAGTTCTTC.